Below, one T cell receptor beta chain is given with its context. Its matching antigen is unknown. CDR1 MNHEY and CDR2 SVGAGI come from the germline V gene. The length of the CDR3 is 12 residues. V lost 5 bases and J lost 8; bases outside the gene matches: 5. Sequencing used immunoSEQ multiplex PCR; TCRdb keeps in-frame clones, though not all of them. The sample contains roughly 67,000 clones, roughly 90% of which appear only once. This entry belongs to a study of OX40 agonist ivuxolimab in advanced cancers. Study results and limitations: Nonresponders included some who also had low normalized T-cell clonal expansion. Relative to CD4+ cells, CD8+ T cells on average had more expanded clones.

Patients were ineligible given autoimmune disease history or systemic immunosuppression. Sampling times: baseline, cycle 4 day 1, cycle 7 day 1. The sequencing used CD4+ or CD8+ T cells sorted from blood, collected in a trial of the OX40 agonist ivuxolimab. The chain employs TRBV6-5 and TRBJ1-2; 7 bases match TRBD1. The clonotype was recovered from an adult with an advanced solid tumor such as melanoma, head and neck, liver or kidney cancer. The CDR3 nucleotides read TGTGCCAGCAGTCCTCCAGGGGGGGGCTACACCTTC. The encoded protein is CASSPPGGGYTF.